This TCR beta chain was sequenced during a study of blood T cell repertoires in COVID-19 (dated by TCRdb to 2018 to 2021). Background on the whole study: Collaborator samples came from the United States, Italy and Spain and covered acute and convalescent phases of COVID-19. Subjects who had been exposed to COVID-19, were actively infected with it, or had recovered from it provided the deeply sampled blood TCRbeta repertoires that made up the dataset. Nearly every sample came with metadata listing a de-identified subject ID, COVID-19 status, age in years and sex. The material from the prospective study consisted of cDNA or gDNA derived from T cells, B-cell-depleted T cells, or PBMCs. The samples were drawn from two sources: the first 160 participants of the ongoing ImmuneRACE study, and over 950 subjects contributed by 6 global collaborators. The repertoires were released in a freely available public database meant as a resource for research on the immune response to SARS-CoV-2. Where available, HLA class I and class II types were obtained from metadata supplied by the sample provider rather than from assay-based typing. The investigation overall reported the following: Clinical and demographic metadata were provided uncurated, with the amount varying by source and participant.

Worth noting for this clone: This receptor's antigen is unknown. It has no much larger one-base neighbor in the sample; base qualities were not kept.

The CDR3 numbers 14 residues from cysteine through phenylalanine. The sequence is cut down to CDR3 DNA, 42 bases in frame from base 1. The V end loses 1 base and the J end loses 0 bases, and a stretch of 6 bases separates them. CDR1 and CDR2 (SGHAT, FQNNGV) derive from the germline V gene. TCRbeta CDR3 regions were amplified from genomic DNA using the immunoSEQ Assay, a bias-controlled multiplex PCR. The authors' pipeline ran thus. Nucleated cell counts per sample were estimated from amplification of reference gene primers within the assay. Sequence reads were collapsed and filtered to measure the absolute abundance of every unique TCRbeta CDR3 rearrangement. For each sample, productive Simpson clonality was calculated as the square root of Simpson's diversity index over productive rearrangements. The immuneACCESS repertoire file appears here via TCRdb, limited to in-frame rearrangements. These files lack a portion of the clones; in checked studies, under half of the deficit traces to unresolved V genes, and the cause of the others is not known. V and J calls and clone size are copied from that table; D and trimming were computed from the DNA. For this sample the table gives around 140,000 clones, of which roughly 89% were detected only once. Clones ranked in the top ten supply under 3% of the sample.

Whole blood was collected in K2EDTA tubes by collaborating institutions according to the institutions' own protocols. Collaborator samples were shipped for TCRbeta analysis as frozen whole blood, isolated PBMCs, or DNA extracted from either sample type. The sample consisted of peripheral blood. The sequence came from a man between 60 and 70 years old with active or convalescent COVID-19. This sequence uses TRBV11-2 and TRBJ2-5; TRBD2 is perhaps the D gene, given 5 matching bases. The DNA sequence reads TGTGCCAGCAGCTTAGTAGCGAACCAAGAGACCCAGTACTTC. Its protein reads: CASSLVANQETQYF.